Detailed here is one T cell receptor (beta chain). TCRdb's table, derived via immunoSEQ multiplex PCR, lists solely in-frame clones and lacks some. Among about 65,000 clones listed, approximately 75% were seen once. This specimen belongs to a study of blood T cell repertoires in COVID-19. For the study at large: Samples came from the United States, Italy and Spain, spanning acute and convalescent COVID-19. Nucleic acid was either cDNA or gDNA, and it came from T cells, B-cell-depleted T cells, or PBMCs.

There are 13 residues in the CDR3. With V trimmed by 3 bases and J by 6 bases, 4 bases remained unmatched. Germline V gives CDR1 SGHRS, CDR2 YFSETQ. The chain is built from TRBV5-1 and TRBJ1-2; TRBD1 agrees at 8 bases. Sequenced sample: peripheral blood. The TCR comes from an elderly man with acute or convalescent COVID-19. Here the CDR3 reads CASSSTGEDGYTF. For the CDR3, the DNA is TGCGCCAGCAGCTCGACAGGGGAGGATGGCTACACCTTC.